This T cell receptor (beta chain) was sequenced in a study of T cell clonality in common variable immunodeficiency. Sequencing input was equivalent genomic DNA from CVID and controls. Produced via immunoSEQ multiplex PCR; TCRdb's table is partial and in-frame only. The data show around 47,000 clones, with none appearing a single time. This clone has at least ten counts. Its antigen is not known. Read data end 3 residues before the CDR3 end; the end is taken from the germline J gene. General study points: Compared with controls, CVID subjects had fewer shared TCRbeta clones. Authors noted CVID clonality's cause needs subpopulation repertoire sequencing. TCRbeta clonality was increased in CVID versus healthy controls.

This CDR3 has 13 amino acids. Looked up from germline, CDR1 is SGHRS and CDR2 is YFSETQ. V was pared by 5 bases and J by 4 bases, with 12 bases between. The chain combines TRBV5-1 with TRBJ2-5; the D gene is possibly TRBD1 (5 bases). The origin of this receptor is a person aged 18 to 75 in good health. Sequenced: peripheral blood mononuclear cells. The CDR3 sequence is CASRDLTGETQYF. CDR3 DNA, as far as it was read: TGCGCCAGCAGAGACCTAACAGGAGAGACC.